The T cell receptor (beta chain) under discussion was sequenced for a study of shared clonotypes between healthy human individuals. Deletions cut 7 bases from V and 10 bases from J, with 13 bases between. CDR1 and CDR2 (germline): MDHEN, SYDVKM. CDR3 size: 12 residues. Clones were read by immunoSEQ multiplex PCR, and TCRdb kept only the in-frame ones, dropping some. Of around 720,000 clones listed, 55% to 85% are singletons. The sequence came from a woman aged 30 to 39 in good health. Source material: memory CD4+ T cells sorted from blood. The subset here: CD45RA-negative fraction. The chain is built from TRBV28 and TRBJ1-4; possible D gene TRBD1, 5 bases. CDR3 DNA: TGTGCCAGCAACCGACAGCGGGGAAAACTGTTTTTT. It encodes CASNRQRGKLFF.